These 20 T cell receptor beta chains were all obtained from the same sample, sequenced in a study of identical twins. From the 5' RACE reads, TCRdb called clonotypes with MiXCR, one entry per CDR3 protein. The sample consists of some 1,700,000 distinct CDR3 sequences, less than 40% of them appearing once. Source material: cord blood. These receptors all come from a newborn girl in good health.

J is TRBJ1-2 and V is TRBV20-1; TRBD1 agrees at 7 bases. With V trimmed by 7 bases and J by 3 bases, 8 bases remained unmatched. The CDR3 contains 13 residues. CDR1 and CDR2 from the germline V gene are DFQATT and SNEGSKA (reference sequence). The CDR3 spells CSDYRGPYYGYTF. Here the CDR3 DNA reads TGCAGTGACTACAGGGGTCCTTACTATGGCTACACCTTC.

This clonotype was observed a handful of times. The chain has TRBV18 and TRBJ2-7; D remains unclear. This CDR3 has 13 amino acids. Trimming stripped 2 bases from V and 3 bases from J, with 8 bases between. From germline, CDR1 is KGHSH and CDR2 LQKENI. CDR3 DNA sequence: TGTGCCAGCTCACCAAAGGACCGCTACGAGCAGTACTTC. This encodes CASSPKDRYEQYF.

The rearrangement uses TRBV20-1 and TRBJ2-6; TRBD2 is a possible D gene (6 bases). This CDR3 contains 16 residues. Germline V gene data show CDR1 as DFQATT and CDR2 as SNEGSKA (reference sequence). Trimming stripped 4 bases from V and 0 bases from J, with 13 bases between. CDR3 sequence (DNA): TGCAGTGCTAAAGAGGCGGGGAACTCTGGGGCCAACGTCCTGACTTTC. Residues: CSAKEAGNSGANVLTF.

The CDR3 nucleotides read TGTGCCAGCAGTTTTAGATCTAGTTTTATCTCCTACGAGCAGTACTTC. Its protein is CASSFRSSFISYEQYF. This sequence joins TRBV12-3 or TRBV12-4 and TRBJ2-7; no definite D call. The CDR3 runs 16 residues. Trimming stripped 3 bases from V and 0 bases from J, with 15 bases between.

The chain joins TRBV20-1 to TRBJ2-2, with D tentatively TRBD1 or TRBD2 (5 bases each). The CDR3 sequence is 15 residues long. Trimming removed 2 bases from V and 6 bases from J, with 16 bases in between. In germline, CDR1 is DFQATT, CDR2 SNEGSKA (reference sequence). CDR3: CSARLGPPRSGELFF. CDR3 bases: TGCAGTGCTAGATTGGGACCCCCGAGATCCGGGGAGCTGTTTTTT.

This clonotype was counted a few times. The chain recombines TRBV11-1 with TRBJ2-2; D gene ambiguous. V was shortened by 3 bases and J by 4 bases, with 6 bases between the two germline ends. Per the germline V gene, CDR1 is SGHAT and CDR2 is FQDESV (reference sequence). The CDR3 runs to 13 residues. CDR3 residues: CASSFWGTGELFF. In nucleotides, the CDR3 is TGTGCCAGCAGCTTCTGGGGCACCGGGGAGCTGTTTTTT.

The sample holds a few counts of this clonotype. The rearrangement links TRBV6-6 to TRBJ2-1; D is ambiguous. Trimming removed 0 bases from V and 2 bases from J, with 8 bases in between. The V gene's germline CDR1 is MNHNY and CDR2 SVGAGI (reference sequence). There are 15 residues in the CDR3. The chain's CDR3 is CASSYSSGTYNEQFF. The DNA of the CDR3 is TGTGCCAGCAGTTACTCGAGTGGAACCTACAATGAGCAGTTCTTC.

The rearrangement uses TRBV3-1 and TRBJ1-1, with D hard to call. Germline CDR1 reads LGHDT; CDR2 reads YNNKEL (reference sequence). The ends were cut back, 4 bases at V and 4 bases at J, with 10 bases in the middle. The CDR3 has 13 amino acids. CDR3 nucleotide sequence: TGTGCCAGCAGCCTCAAACTGGGCACTGAAGCTTTCTTT. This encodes CASSLKLGTEAFF. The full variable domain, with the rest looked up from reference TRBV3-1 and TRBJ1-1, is DTAVSQTPKYLVTQMGNDKSIKCEQNLGHDTMYWYKQDSKKFLKIMFSYNNKELIINETVPNRFSPKSPDKAHLNLHINSLELGDSAVYFCASSLKLGTEAFFGQGTRLTVV.

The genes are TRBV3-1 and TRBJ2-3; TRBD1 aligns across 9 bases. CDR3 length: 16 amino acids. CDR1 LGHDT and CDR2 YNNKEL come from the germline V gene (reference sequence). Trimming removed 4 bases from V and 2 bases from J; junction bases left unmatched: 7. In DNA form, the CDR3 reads TGTGCCAGCAGCCCCGACCGGGACAGGGTCACAGATACGCAGTATTTT. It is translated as CASSPDRDRVTDTQYF.

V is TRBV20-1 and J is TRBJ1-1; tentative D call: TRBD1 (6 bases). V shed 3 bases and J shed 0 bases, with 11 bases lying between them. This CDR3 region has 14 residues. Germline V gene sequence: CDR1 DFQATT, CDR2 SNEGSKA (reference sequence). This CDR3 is CSARNGDMNTEAFF. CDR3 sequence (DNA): TGCAGTGCTAGGAACGGGGACATGAACACTGAAGCTTTCTTT.

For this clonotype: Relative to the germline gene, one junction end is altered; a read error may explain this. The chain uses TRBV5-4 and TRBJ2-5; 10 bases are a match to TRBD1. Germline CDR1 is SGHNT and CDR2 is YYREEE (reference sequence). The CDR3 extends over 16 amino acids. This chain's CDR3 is CASSTGQGESQEAQYF. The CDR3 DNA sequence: TGTGCCAGCAGCACTGGACAGGGGGAATCCCAAGAGGCCCAGTACTTC.

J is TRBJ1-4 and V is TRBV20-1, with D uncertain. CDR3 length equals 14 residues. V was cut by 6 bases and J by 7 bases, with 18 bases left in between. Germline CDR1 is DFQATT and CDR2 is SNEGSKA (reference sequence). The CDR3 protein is CSALRRSWAEKLFF. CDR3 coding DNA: TGCAGTGCGTTACGGAGGTCGTGGGCTGAAAAACTGTTTTTT.

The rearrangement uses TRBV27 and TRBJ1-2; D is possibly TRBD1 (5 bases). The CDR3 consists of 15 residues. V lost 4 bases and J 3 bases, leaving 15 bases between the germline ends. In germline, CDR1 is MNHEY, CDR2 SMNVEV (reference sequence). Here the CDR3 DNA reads TGTGCCAGCAGTTCACCACGTTCGGGGGACTATGGCTACACCTTC. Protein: CASSSPRSGDYGYTF.

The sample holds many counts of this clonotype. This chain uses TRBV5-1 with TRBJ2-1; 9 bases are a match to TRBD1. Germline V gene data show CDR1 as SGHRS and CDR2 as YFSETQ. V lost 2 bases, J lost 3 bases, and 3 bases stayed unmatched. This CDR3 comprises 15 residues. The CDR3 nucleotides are TGCGCCAGCAGCTTCGGGACAGGGAGCTACAATGAGCAGTTCTTC. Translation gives CASSFGTGSYNEQFF.

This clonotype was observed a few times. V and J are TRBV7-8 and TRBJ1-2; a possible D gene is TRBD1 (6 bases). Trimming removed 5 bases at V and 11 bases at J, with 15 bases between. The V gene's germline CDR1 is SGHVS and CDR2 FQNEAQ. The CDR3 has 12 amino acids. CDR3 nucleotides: TGTGCCAGCAGCGTAGAAACAGGGCTGTACACCTTC. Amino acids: CASSVETGLYTF.

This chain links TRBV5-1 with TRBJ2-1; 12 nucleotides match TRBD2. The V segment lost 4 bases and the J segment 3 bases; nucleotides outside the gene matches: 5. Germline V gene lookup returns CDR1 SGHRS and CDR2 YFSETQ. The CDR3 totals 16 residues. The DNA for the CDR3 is TGCGCCAGCAGCACCCGGACTAGCGGGGACTACAATGAGCAGTTCTTC. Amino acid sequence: CASSTRTSGDYNEQFF.

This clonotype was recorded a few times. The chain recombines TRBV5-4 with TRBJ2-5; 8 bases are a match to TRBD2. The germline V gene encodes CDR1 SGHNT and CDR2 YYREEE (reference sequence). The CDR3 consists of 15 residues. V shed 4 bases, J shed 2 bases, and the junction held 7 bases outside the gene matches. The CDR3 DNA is TGTGCCAGCAGCGGAGGACTAGCCCTACAAGAGACCCAGTACTTC. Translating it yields CASSGGLALQETQYF.

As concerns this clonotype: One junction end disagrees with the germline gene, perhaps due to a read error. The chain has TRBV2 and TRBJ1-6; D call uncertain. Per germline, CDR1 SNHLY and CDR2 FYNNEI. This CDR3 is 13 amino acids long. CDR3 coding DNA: TGTGCCAGCAGTGAAGGGCCGGGTTCACCCCCCCACTTT. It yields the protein CASSEGPGSPPHF.

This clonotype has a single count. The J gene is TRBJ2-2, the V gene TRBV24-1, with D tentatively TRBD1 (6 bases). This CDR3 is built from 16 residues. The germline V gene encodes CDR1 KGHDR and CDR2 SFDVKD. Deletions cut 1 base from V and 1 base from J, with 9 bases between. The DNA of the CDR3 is TGTGCCACCAGTGATTTTCGCAGGGGGAACACCGGGGAGCTGTTTTTT. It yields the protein CATSDFRRGNTGELFF.

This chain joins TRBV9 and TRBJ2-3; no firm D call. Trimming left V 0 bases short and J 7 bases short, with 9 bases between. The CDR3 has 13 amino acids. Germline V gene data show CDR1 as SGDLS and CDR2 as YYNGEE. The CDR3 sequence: CASSVDRSHTQYF. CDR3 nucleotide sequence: TGTGCCAGCAGCGTAGATCGGTCGCATACGCAGTATTTT.